The 3 T cell receptor beta chains below all came from one sample that was sequenced in a study of blood T cells in healthy people across ages. A second PCR of about 6 to 12 cycles used a sample-barcoded 5' primer and a J-beta primer mix. TCRdb independently ran MiXCR on the 5' RACE reads; one entry per CDR3 protein. The sample carries about 900,000 distinct CDR3 sequences, about 48% recorded once. The specimen was blood. The receptors here all came from a young man in good health.

A single count supports this clonotype. The gene calls are TRBV7-3 and TRBJ2-3, with D possibly called TRBD1 or TRBD2 (5 bases each). The CDR3 consists of 16 residues. Germline V gene sequence: CDR1 SGHTA, CDR2 FQGTGA. The V gene lost 4 bases and the J gene lost 1 base, with 15 bases spanning the gap. CDR3 region: CASSSIPGLGTDTQYF. CDR3 in DNA: TGTGCCAGCAGCTCCATCCCGGGGCTTGGCACAGATACGCAGTATTTT.

The rearrangement uses TRBV4-1 and TRBJ2-5; 9 positions agree with TRBD1. CDR3 size: 15 residues. The germline CDR1 and CDR2 sequences are MGHRA and YSYEKL. Germline trimming cut 0 bases from V and 5 bases from J; bases unmatched to any gene: 4. CDR3 in DNA: TGCGCCAGCAGCCAAGATCCGGACAGGGGCGAGACCCAGTACTTC. Amino acids: CASSQDPDRGETQYF.

The chain employs TRBV6-1 and TRBJ1-3, with D maybe TRBD1 (5 bases). The germline V gene encodes CDR1 MNHNS and CDR2 SASEGT. V was shortened by 9 bases and J by 4 bases, with 25 bases between the two germline ends. This CDR3 has 17 amino acids. CDR3 DNA: TGTGCCAGGGCCCAATCCTTGGAGGGGCTCGACGGAAACACCATATATTTT. This codes for CARAQSLEGLDGNTIYF.